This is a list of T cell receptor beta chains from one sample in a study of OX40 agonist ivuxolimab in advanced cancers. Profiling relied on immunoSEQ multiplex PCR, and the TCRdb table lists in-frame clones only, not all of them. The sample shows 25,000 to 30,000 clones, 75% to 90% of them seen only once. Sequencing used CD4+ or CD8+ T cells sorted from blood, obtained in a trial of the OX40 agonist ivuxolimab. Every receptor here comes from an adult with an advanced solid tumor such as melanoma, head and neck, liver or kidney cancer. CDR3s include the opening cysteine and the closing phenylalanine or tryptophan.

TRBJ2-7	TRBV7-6	CASSFGGGPNYEQYF
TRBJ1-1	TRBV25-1	CASSDYLQGKGTEAFF
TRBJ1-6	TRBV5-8	CASSPGVTGNSPLHF
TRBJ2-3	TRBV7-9	CASSFGGLSTDTQYF
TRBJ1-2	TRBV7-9	CASSLVEGIGYGYTF
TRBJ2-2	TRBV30	CAWRPGQGEVGELFF
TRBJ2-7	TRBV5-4	CASSLGDRGGHEQYF
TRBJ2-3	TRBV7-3	CASSPGGGPTDTQYF
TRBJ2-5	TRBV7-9	CASSFLSVAGEETQYF
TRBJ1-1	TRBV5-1	CASSAYREWNTEAFF
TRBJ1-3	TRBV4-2	CASSQAGSAVSLGNTIYF
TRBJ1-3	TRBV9	CASSVASGSGNTIYF
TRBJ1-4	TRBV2	CASTPITGEANEKLFF
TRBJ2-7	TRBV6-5	CASSYGAGFEQYF
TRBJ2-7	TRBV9	CASSPTWDRGYEQYF
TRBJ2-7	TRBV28	CASSALRESYEQYF
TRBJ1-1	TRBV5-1	CASSLDRGMNTEAFF